A single TCR beta chain is shown here with its context. This entry belongs to a study of radiation and T cells in renal cell carcinoma. The time point denotes: baseline pretreatment blood. Noted treatment: 15 Gy SBRT to primary tumor, nephrectomy 4 weeks later. Assay: immunoSEQ multiplex PCR; the TCRdb copy retains only in-frame clones and omits some. The table has some 100,000 clones, over 65% seen once; the top ten hold around 6.7%. V gave up 0 bases and J gave up 8 bases, with 14 bases separating them. The CDR3 totals 15 residues. The germline CDR1 and CDR2 sequences are SGHNT and YYREEE (reference sequence).

This sequence was found in a man aged 55 to 69 with renal cell carcinoma. The sample here was blood, taken from a patient whose treatment included radiotherapy and nephrectomy. The rearrangement links TRBV5-4 to TRBJ1-4; D not certain. This CDR3 is CASSLDLSEQEKLFF. The CDR3 DNA follows: TGTGCCAGCAGCTTGGACCTTTCAGAACAGGAAAAACTGTTTTTT.